The clone carrying this T cell receptor beta chain was detected only a few times. Its specificity is unknown. This sample stems from a study of PD-L1 blockade in urothelial cancer. Across the whole study: Every 3 weeks, patients received intravenous atezolizumab 1,200 mg, beginning 2014. Prior chemotherapy in patients spanned 0 to 3 regimens. Blood analysis took place 3 weeks (second dose) and 6 weeks after treatment start. The study's findings and limits: Durable benefit accompanied greater 3-week expansion of tumor-associated blood clones.

Some clones are missing from TCRdb's copy, which holds only in-frame ones; the method was immunoSEQ multiplex PCR. The data hold some 75,000 clones, with less than 95% observed a single time. The sample's time point: peripheral blood 6 weeks after treatment start. Sequences were derived from PBMCs, sampled around atezolizumab (anti-PD-L1) treatment. The clonotype comes from a woman aged 80 or over with urothelial cancer.

The DNA for the CDR3 is TGTGCCAGCTCACCAACAGGGGGTGCTAACTATGGCTACACCTTC. Protein: CASSPTGGANYGYTF. The V and J genes are TRBV18 and TRBJ1-2, with 8 nucleotides matching TRBD1. This CDR3 has 15 amino acids. Trimming took 2 bases from V and 0 from J; bases not matched to a gene: 2. Germline-derived CDR1 and CDR2 are KGHSH and LQKENI.